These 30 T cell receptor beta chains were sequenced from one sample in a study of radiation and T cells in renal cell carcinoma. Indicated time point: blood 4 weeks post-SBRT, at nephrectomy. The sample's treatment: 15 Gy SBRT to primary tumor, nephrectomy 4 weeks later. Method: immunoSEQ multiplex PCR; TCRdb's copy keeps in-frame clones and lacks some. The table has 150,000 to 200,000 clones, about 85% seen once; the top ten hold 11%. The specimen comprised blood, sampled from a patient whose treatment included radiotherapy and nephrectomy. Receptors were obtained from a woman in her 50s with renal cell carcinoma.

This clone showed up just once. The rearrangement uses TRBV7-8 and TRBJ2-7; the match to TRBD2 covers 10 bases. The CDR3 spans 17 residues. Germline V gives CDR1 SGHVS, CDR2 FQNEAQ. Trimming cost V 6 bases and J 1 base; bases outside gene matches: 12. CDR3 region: CASSPSLLAGGSYEQYF. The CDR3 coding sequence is TGTGCCAGCAGTCCATCCCTTTTAGCGGGGGGATCCTACGAGCAGTACTTC.

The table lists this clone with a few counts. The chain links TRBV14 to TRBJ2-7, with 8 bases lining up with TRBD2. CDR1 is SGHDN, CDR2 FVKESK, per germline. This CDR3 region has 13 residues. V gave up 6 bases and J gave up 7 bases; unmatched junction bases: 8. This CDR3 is CASRVAGGWEQYF. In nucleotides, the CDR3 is TGTGCCAGCAGAGTCGCGGGGGGCTGGGAGCAGTACTTC. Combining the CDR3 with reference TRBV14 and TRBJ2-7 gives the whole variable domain EAGVTQFPSHSVIEKGQTVTLRCDPISGHDNLYWYRRVMGKEIKFLLHFVKESKQDESGMPNNRFLAERTGGTYSTLKVQPAELEDSGVYFCASRVAGGWEQYFGPGTRLTVT.

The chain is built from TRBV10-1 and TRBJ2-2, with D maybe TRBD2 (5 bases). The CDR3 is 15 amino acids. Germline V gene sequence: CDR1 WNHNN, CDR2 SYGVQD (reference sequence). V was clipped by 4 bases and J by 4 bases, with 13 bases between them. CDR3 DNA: TGCGCCAGCAGTGTACGGAGGATCGGCACCGGGGAGCTGTTTTTT. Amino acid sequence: CASSVRRIGTGELFF.

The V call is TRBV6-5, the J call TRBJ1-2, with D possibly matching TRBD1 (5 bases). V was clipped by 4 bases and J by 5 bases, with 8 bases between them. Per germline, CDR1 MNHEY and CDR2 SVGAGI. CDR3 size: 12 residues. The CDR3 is CASSSGLYGYTF. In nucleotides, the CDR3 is TGTGCCAGCAGTTCAGGGCTATATGGCTACACCTTC.

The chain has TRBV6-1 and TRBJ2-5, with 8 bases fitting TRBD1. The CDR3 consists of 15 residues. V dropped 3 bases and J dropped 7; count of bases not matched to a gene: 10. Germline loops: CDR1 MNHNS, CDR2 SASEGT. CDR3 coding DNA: TGTGCCAGCAGTGATGTTGGGACAGGCGGTAGGACCCAGTACTTC. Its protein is CASSDVGTGGRTQYF.

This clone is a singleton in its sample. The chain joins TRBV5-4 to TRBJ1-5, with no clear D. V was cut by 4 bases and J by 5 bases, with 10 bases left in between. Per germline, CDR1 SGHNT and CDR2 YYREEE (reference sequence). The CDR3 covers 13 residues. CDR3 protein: CASSPDLDQPQHF. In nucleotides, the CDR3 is TGTGCCAGCAGCCCAGACCTGGATCAGCCCCAGCATTTT.

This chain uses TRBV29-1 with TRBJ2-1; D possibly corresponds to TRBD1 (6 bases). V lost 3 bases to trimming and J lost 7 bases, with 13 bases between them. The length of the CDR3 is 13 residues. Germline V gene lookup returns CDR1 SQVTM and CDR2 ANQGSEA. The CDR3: CSVEGQGLNEQFF. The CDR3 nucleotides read TGCAGCGTTGAGGGGCAGGGGTTGAATGAGCAGTTCTTC.

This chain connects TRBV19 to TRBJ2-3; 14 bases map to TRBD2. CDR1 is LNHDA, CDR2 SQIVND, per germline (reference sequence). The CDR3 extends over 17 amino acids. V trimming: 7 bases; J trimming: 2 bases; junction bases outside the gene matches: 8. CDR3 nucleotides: TGTGCCAGTACTCCCGGACTAGCGGGGGGAACCACAGATACGCAGTATTTT. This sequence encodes CASTPGLAGGTTDTQYF.

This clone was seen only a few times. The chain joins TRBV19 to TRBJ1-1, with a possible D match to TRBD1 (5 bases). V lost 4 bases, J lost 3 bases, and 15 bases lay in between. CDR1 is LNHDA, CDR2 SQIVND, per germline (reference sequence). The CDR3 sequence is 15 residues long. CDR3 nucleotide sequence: TGTGCCAGTAGTACCCGGTTCAGGGAGGACACTGAAGCTTTCTTT. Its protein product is CASSTRFREDTEAFF.

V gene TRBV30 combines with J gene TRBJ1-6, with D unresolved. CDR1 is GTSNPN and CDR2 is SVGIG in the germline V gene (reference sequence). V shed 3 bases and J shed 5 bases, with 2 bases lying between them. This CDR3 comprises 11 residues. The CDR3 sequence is CAWRHNSPLHF. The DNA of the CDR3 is TGTGCCTGGAGACATAATTCACCCCTCCACTTT.

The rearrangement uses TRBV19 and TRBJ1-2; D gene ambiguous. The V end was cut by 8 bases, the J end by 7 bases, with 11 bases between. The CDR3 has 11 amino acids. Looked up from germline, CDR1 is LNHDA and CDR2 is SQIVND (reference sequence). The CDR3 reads CASLSPRGYTF. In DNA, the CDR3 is TGTGCCAGTTTGTCCCCCCGTGGCTACACCTTC.

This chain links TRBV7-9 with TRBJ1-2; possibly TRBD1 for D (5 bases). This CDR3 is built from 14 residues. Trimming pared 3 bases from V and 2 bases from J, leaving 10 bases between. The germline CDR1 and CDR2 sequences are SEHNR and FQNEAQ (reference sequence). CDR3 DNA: TGTGCCAGCAGCTTCGGGGCAGACAACTATGGCTACACCTTC. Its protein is CASSFGADNYGYTF.

The CDR3 nucleotides are TGTGCCTTAGATGGTCCAAAACCTGAAGCTTTCTTT. As protein: CALDGPKPEAFF. The rearrangement uses TRBV30 and TRBJ1-1, with D unresolved. The CDR3 runs to 12 residues. Looked up from germline, CDR1 is GTSNPN and CDR2 is SVGIG (reference sequence). The V end was cut by 7 bases, the J end by 6 bases, with 15 bases between.

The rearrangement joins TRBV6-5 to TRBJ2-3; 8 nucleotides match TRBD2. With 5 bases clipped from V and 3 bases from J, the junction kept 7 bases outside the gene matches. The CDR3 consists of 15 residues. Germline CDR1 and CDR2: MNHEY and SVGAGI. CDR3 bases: TGTGCCAGCAGTCCACTAGCGGTGGGGACAGATACGCAGTATTTT. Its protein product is CASSPLAVGTDTQYF.

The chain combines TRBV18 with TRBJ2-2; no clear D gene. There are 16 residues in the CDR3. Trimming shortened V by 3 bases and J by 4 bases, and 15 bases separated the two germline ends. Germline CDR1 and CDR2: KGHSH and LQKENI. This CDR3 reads CASSPRYGLGTGELFF. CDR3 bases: TGTGCCAGCTCACCCCGGTACGGTCTTGGCACCGGGGAGCTGTTTTTT.

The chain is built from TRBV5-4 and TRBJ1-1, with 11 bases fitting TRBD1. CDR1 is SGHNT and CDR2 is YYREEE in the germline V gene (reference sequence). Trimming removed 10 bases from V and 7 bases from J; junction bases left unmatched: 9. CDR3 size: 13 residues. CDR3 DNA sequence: TGTGCCCACGGGGGACAGGGGGTTAGTGAAGCTTTCTTT. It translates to CAHGGQGVSEAFF.

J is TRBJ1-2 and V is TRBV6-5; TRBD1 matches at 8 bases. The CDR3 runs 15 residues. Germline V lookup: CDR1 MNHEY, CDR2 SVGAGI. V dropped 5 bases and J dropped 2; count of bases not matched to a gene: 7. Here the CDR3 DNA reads TGTGCCAGCAGTCCCTCCCGGACAGGGAACTATGGCTACACCTTC. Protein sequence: CASSPSRTGNYGYTF.

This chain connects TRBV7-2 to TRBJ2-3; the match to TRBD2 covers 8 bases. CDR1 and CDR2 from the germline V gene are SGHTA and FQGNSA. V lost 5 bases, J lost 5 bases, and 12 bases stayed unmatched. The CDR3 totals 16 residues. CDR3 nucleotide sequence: TGTGCCAGCAGCATTAGCGGGGCCCGCGTGGGAGATACGCAGTATTTT. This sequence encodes CASSISGARVGDTQYF.

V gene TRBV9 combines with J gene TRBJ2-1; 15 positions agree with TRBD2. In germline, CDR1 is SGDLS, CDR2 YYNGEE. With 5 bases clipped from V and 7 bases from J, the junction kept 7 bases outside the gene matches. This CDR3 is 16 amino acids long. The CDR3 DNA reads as TGTGCCAGCAGGCCTGGACTAGCGGGGGGGACTAATGAGCAGTTCTTC. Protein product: CASRPGLAGGTNEQFF. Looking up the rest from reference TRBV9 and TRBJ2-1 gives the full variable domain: DSGVTQTPKHLITATGQRVTLRCSPRSGDLSVYWYQQSLDQGLQFLIQYYNGEERAKGNILERFSAQQFPDLHSELNLSSLELGDSALYFCASRPGLAGGTNEQFFGPGTRLTVL.

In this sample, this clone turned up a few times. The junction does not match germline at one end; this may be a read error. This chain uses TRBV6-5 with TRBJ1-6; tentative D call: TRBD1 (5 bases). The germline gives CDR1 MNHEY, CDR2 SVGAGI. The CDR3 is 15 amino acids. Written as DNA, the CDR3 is TGTGCCAGCAGTTACGTCCAGGGCTATACTTCACCCCTCCACTTT. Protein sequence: CASSYVQGYTSPLHF.

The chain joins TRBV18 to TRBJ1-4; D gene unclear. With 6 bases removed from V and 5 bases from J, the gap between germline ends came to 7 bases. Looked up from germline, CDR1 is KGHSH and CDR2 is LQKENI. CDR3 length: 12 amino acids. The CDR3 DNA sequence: TGTGCCAGCTCTCAAATGAATGAAAAACTGTTTTTT. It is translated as CASSQMNEKLFF.

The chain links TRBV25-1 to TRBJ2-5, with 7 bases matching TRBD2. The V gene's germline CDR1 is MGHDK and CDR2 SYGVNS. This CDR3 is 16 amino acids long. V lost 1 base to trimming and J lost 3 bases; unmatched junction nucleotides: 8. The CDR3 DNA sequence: TGTGCCAGCAGTGAATCGGGTCAGGGAGGGAAAGAGACCCAGTACTTC. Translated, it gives CASSESGQGGKETQYF.

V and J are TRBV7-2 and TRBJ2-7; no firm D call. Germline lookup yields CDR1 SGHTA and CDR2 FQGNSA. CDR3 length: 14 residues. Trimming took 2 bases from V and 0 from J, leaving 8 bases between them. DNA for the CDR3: TGTGCCAGCAGCTTACTGTCTAGCTCCTACGAGCAGTACTTC. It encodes CASSLLSSSYEQYF.

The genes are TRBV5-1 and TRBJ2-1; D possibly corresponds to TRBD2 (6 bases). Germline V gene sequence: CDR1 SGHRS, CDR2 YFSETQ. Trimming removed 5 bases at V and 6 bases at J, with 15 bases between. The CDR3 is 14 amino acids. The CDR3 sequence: CASSFGAGSNEQFF. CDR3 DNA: TGCGCCAGCAGTTTCGGGGCGGGGTCCAATGAGCAGTTCTTC. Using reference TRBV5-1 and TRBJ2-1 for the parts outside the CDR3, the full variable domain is KAGVTQTPRYLIKTRGQQVTLSCSPISGHRSVSWYQQTPGQGLQFLFEYFSETQRNKGNFPGRFSGRQFSNSRSEMNVSTLELGDSALYLCASSFGAGSNEQFFGPGTRLTVL.

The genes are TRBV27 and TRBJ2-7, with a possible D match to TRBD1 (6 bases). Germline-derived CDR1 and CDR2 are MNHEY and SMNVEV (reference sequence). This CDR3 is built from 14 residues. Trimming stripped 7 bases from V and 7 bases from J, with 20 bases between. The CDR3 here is CASTPGTNGREQYF. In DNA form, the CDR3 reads TGTGCCAGCACCCCCGGGACAAATGGTAGAGAGCAGTACTTC.

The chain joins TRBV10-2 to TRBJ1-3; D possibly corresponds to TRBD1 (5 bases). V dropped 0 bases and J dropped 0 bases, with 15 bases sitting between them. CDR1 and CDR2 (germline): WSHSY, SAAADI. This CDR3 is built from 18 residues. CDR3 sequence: CASSESGDVLHSGNTIYF. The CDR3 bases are TGCGCCAGCAGTGAGTCAGGGGACGTACTACACTCTGGAAACACCATATATTTT.

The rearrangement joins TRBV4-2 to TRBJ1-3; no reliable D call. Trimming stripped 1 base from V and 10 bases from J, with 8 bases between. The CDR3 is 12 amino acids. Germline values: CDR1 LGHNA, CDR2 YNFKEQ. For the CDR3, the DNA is TGTGCCAGCAGCCAAGTTGAGAATACCATATATTTT. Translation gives CASSQVENTIYF.

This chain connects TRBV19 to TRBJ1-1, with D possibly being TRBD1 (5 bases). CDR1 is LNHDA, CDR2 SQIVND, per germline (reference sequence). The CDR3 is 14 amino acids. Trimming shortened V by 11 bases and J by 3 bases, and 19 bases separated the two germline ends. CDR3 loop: CASPAGRRYTEAFF. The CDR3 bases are TGTGCCTCCCCAGCGGGACGGAGGTACACTGAAGCTTTCTTT.

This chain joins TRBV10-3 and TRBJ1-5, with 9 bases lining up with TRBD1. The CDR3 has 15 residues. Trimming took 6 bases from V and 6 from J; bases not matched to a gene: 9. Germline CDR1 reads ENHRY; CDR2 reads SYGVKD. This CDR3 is CAISDDRGMSQPQHF. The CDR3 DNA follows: TGTGCCATCAGCGACGACAGGGGGATGAGTCAGCCCCAGCATTTT.

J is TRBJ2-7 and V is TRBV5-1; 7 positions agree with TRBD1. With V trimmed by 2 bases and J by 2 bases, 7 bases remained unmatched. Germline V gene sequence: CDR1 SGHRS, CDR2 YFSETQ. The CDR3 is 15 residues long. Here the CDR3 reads CASSLGTGDTYEQYF. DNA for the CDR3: TGCGCCAGCAGCTTAGGTACAGGGGACACCTACGAGCAGTACTTC.